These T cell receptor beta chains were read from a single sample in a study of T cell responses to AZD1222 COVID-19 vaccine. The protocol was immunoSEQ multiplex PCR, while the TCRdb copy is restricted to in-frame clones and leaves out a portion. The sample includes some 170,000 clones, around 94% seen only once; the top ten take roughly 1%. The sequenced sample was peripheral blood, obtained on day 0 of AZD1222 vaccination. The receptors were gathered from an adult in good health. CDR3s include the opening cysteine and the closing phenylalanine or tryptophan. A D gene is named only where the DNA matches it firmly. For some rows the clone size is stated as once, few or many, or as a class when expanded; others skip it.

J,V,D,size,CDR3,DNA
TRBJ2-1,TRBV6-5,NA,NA,CASSYSIGSAYNEQFF,TGTGCCAGCAGTTACTCGATCGGCTCAGCCTACAATGAGCAGTTCTTC
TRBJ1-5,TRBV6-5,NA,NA,CASRATGDQPQHF,TGTGCCAGCAGGGCGACAGGAGATCAGCCCCAGCATTTT
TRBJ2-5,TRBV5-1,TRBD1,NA,CASSDRDRGSQETQYF,TGCGCCAGCAGCGACCGGGACAGGGGTTCCCAAGAGACCCAGTACTTC
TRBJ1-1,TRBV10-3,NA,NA,CAIRGDSGTNTEAFF,TGTGCCATCAGAGGGGATTCAGGGACCAACACTGAAGCTTTCTTT
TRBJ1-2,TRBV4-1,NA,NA,CASSYVRGAGGYTF,TGCGCCAGCAGTTACGTCAGAGGGGCGGGAGGCTACACCTTC
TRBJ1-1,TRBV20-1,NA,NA,CSASHQGLTTEAFF,TGCAGTGCTAGTCATCAGGGTCTCACAACTGAAGCTTTCTTT
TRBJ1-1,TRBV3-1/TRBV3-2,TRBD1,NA,CASSQGTGGLGTEAFF,TGTGCCAGCAGCCAAGGGACAGGGGGACTGGGGACTGAAGCTTTCTTT
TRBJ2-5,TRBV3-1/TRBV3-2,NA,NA,CASSQDPGTETQYF,TGTGCCAGCAGCCAAGACCCGGGCACGGAGACCCAGTACTTC
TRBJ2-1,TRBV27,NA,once,CATRTVARYEQFF,TGTGCCACAAGGACAGTCGCTAGGTATGAGCAGTTCTTC
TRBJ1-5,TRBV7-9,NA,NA,CASSLNGINQPQHF,TGTGCCAGCAGCTTAAACGGAATCAATCAGCCCCAGCATTTT
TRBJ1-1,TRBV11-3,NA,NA,CASSFSGLNTEAFF,TGTGCCAGCAGCTTTTCAGGGTTGAACACTGAAGCTTTCTTT
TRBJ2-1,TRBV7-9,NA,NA,CASSLVGRAGYYNEQFF,TGTGCCAGCAGCTTAGTTGGTAGGGCCGGGTACTACAATGAGCAGTTCTTC
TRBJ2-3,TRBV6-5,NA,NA,CASSPGTILPDTQYF,TGTGCCAGCAGTCCCGGGACAATTCTGCCAGATACGCAGTATTTT
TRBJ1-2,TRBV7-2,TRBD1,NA,CASSPPGGTGTNYGYTF,TGTGCCAGCAGCCCCCCGGGGGGGACAGGGACCAACTATGGCTACACCTTC
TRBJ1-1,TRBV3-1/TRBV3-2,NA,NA,CASSQAQGEAFF,TGTGCCAGCAGCCAAGCGCAGGGCGAAGCTTTCTTT
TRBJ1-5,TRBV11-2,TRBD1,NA,CASSLVGGQGREPQHF,TGTGCCAGCAGCTTAGTAGGGGGACAGGGAAGAGAGCCCCAGCATTTT
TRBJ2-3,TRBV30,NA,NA,CAWSLLPPDTQYF,TGTGCCTGGAGTCTCCTACCTCCAGATACGCAGTATTTT
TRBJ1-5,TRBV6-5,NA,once,CASSYSDGPPGGPQHF,TGTGCCAGCAGTTACTCGGACGGGCCGCCCGGGGGGCCCCAGCATTTT
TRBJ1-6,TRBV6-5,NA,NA,CASTVSSYNSPLHF,TGTGCCAGCACCGTAAGCTCCTATAATTCACCCCTCCACTTT
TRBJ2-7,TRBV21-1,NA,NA,CASSKGDRATYEQYF,TGTGCCAGCAGCAAAGGGGACAGGGCGACCTACGAGCAGTACTTC
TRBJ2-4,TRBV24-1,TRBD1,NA,CATSDGPGQGTKNIQYF,TGTGCCACCAGTGACGGTCCGGGACAGGGAACCAAAAACATTCAGTACTTC
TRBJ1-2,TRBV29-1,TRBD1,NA,CSVVQGAGDGYTF,TGCAGCGTTGTTCAGGGGGCGGGCGATGGCTACACCTTC
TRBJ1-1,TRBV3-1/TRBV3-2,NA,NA,CASSQGLQGSVEAFF,TGTGCCAGCAGCCAAGGGCTACAGGGTTCAGTAGAAGCTTTCTTT
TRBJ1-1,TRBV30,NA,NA,CAWSLGGTEAFF,TGTGCCTGGAGTTTAGGGGGCACTGAAGCTTTCTTT
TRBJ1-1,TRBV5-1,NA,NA,CASSWGSGAEAFF,TGCGCCAGCAGCTGGGGGTCAGGGGCTGAAGCTTTCTTT
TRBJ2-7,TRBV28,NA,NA,CASSSRGGYEQYF,TGTGCCAGCAGTTCGAGGGGGGGGTACGAGCAGTACTTC
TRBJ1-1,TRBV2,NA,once,CASSVEGLNTEAFF,TGTGCCAGCAGTGTCGAGGGATTGAACACTGAAGCTTTCTTT
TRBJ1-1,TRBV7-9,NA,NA,CASSLGLIRSNTEAFF,TGTGCCAGCAGCTTGGGACTTATTCGATCGAACACTGAAGCTTTCTTT
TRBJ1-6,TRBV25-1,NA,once,CASSEGNFSPLHF,TGTGCCAGCAGCGAGGGAAATTTTTCACCCCTCCACTTT
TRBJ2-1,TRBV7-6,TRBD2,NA,CASSREPGGSYNEQFF,TGTGCCAGCAGTAGAGAACCGGGGGGTTCCTACAATGAGCAGTTCTTC
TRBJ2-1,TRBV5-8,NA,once,CASSAEYSVWYEQFF,TGTGCCAGCAGTGCAGAATACTCCGTTTGGTATGAGCAGTTCTTC
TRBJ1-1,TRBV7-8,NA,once,CASSLSKENTEAFF,TGTGCCAGCAGCTTAAGTAAGGAGAACACTGAAGCTTTCTTT
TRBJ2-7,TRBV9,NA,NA,CASSPVPQNYEQYF,TGTGCCAGCAGCCCTGTCCCACAAAATTACGAGCAGTACTTC
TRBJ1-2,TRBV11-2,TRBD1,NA,CASSLTWDRGRVGYGYTF,TGTGCCAGCAGCTTAACCTGGGACAGGGGGCGCGTCGGCTATGGCTACACCTTC
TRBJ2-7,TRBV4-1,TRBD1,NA,CASSQLTGGIYEQYF,TGCGCCAGCAGCCAATTGACAGGGGGCATCTACGAGCAGTACTTC
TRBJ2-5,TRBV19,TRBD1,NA,CASSAYRGRWETQYF,TGTGCCAGTAGTGCTTACAGGGGGCGGTGGGAGACCCAGTACTTC
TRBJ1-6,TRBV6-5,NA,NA,CASSYGRPVSPLHF,TGTGCCAGCAGTTATGGACGGCCAGTTTCACCCCTCCACTTT
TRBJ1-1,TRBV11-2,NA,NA,CASSLRQGRNTEAFF,TGTGCCAGCAGCTTACGCCAGGGGCGGAACACTGAAGCTTTCTTT
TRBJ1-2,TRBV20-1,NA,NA,CSASKGSTNYGYTF,TGCAGTGCTAGTAAAGGATCTACTAACTATGGCTACACCTTC
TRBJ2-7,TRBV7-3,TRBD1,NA,CASSSGGDSEQYF,TGTGCCAGCAGCTCAGGGGGAGACTCCGAGCAGTACTTC
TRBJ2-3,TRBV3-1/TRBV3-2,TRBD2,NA,CASSSWTSGAGTDTQYF,TGTGCCAGCAGCTCGTGGACTAGCGGTGCGGGCACAGATACGCAGTATTTT
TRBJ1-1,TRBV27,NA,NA,CASSLQKNTEAFF,TGTGCCAGCAGTTTACAAAAAAACACTGAAGCTTTCTTT
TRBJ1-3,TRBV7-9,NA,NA,CASSPQRVSGNTIYF,TGTGCCAGCAGTCCTCAGCGGGTCTCTGGAAACACCATATATTTT
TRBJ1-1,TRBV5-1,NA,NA,CASSRGGNTEAFF,TGCGCCAGCAGCCGGGGGGGAAACACTGAAGCTTTCTTT
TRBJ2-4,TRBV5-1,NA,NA,CASTSRVGAAKNIQYF,TGCGCCAGCACCAGTCGGGTAGGGGCGGCCAAAAACATTCAGTACTTC
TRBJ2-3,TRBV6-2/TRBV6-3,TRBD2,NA,CASSPYSGGRTDTQYF,TGTGCCAGCAGCCCCTATAGCGGGGGGCGCACAGATACGCAGTATTTT
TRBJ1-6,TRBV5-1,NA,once,CASSPTVPESYNSPLHF,TGCGCCAGCAGCCCGACAGTACCGGAGTCCTATAATTCACCCCTCCACTTT
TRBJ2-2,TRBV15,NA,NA,CATSRDLALYTGELFF,TGTGCCACCAGCAGAGATCTCGCGCTTTACACCGGGGAGCTGTTTTTT
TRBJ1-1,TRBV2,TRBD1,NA,CASGTGNWLQAFF,TGTGCCAGCGGGACAGGGAATTGGCTTCAAGCTTTCTTT